Each of the 21 T cell receptor beta chains below was sequenced from the same sample in a study of identifying expanded T cells in peripheral blood. The protocol was immunoSEQ multiplex PCR, while the TCRdb copy is restricted to in-frame clones and leaves out a portion. The sample yields over 45,000 clones, approximately 83% seen once. The sequenced sample was blood. The receptor set was obtained from a person aged 18 to 70 in good health.

The chain employs TRBV2 and TRBJ2-7; TRBD1 matches 7 bases. This CDR3 is built from 15 residues. With V trimmed by 4 bases and J by 2 bases, 8 bases remained unmatched. Germline values: CDR1 SNHLY, CDR2 FYNNEI. CDR3 residues: CASSADRRRTYEQYV. DNA for the CDR3: TGTGCCAGCAGTGCGGACAGGAGGAGGACCTACGAGCAGTACGTC.

The chain combines TRBV6-1 with TRBJ1-3; the D gene is possibly TRBD1 (5 bases). V lost 6 bases and J 2 bases, leaving 8 bases between the germline ends. The V gene's germline CDR1 is MNHNS and CDR2 SASEGT. The CDR3 is made up of 13 amino acids. This chain's CDR3 is CASRGVTGNTIYF. The CDR3 DNA reads as TGTGCCAGCAGAGGGGTTACTGGAAACACCATATATTTT.

The chain joins TRBV5-1 to TRBJ2-7; no clear D gene. The CDR3 loop spans 13 amino acids. Trimming took 0 bases from V and 7 from J, leaving 11 bases between them. Germline CDR1 reads SGHRS; CDR2 reads YFSETQ. The CDR3 here is CASSLGPGREQYV. CDR3 coding DNA: TGCGCCAGCAGCTTGGGCCCTGGGCGGGAGCAGTACGTC.

The rearrangement joins TRBV4-2 to TRBJ2-7, with 14 bases identical to TRBD2. Losses at the gene ends were 2 bases for V and 4 bases for J; bases not matched to a gene: 7. Germline V CDR1 and CDR2: LGHNA, YNFKEQ. The CDR3 runs 17 residues. In nucleotides, the CDR3 is TGTGCCAGCAGCCAACAGACAGGGACTAGCGGGAGATACGAGCAGTACTTC. This translates into CASSQQTGTSGRYEQYF.

The V and J genes are TRBV29-1 and TRBJ2-1, with 13 bases lining up with TRBD2. The V gene end was trimmed by 7 bases and the J gene end by 7 bases; junction bases not matched to a gene: 4. CDR3 size: 13 residues. CDR1 is SQVTM and CDR2 is ANQGSEA in the germline V gene. The CDR3 reads CSAMGLAGNEQFF. Here the CDR3 DNA reads TGCAGCGCCATGGGACTAGCGGGAAATGAGCAGTTCTTC.

The sample holds one count of this clone. The chain is built from TRBV10-3 and TRBJ2-7, with 12 bases that match TRBD2. In germline, CDR1 is ENHRY, CDR2 SYGVKD. Trimming took 8 bases from V and 3 from J; bases not matched to a gene: 14. This CDR3 spans 17 amino acids. The CDR3 protein is CAIGPPVTSGGFYEQYV. The CDR3 DNA reads as TGTGCCATCGGGCCCCCGGTAACTAGCGGGGGGTTCTACGAGCAGTACGTC.

V gene TRBV5-6 combines with J gene TRBJ1-6; TRBD1 agrees at 9 bases. V lost 0 bases, J lost 14 bases, and 6 bases stayed unmatched. The germline V gene encodes CDR1 SGHDT and CDR2 YYEEEE. The CDR3 consists of 14 residues. The CDR3 reads CASSLGQGVDSLHF. Here the CDR3 DNA reads TGTGCCAGCAGCTTGGGACAGGGGGTAGACTCCCTCCACTTT.

This clone was detected a few times. V usage is TRBV11-3 and J usage is TRBJ2-2; D possibly uses TRBD1 or TRBD2 (5 bases each). CDR1 is SGHNT and CDR2 is YENEEA in the germline V gene. Trimming cost V 1 base and J 5 bases, with 8 bases left between them. The length of the CDR3 is 14 residues. The CDR3 loop is CASSLGGPTGELFF. As DNA, the CDR3 is TGTGCCAGCAGCTTAGGGGGACCTACCGGGGAGCTGTTTTTT.

J is TRBJ1-1 and V is TRBV9, with TRBD1 as a possible D gene (5 bases). Germline values: CDR1 SGDLS, CDR2 YYNGEE. The CDR3 loop spans 14 amino acids. V dropped 2 bases and J dropped 1 base, with 9 bases sitting between them. CDR3 residues: CASSVGTGNTEAFF. The CDR3 nucleotides read TGTGCCAGCAGCGTGGGGACGGGGAACACTGAAGCTTTCTTT.

The chain is built from TRBV28 and TRBJ2-7, with 11 bases identical to TRBD2. With V trimmed by 5 bases and J by 2 bases, 14 bases remained unmatched. The CDR3 has 18 residues. The germline V gene encodes CDR1 MDHEN and CDR2 SYDVKM. The CDR3 bases are TGTGCCAGCAGTCTCCCTTCGACTAGCGGGGTGAGGACCTACGAGCAGTACTTC. It encodes CASSLPSTSGVRTYEQYF.

The chain links TRBV27 to TRBJ1-1; 9 positions match TRBD1. The CDR3 length is 14 residues. Trimming at V came to 6 bases and at J to 7 bases, leaving 9 bases not matched to a gene. Germline-derived CDR1 and CDR2 are MNHEY and SMNVEV (reference sequence). CDR3 in DNA: TGTGCCAGCAGGACACAGGGGGCGCGAGGTGAAGCTTTCTTT. Its protein is CASRTQGARGEAFF.

This clone was counted a single time. The chain is built from TRBV30 and TRBJ2-3; D may match TRBD1 or TRBD2 (6 bases each). The V and J ends lost 5 bases and 6 bases respectively, with 15 bases between them. The CDR3 extends over 13 amino acids. Germline-derived CDR1 and CDR2 are GTSNPN and SVGIG (reference sequence). In DNA form, the CDR3 reads TGTGCCTGGGGAGGGGACATGCTCGATACGCAGTATTTT. Translating it yields CAWGGDMLDTQYF.

The chain employs TRBV7-8 and TRBJ2-6, with D hard to call. This CDR3 contains 15 residues. Per germline, CDR1 SGHVS and CDR2 FQNEAQ. The V end lost 5 bases, the J end lost 1 base, and 9 bases lay between the germline ends. In nucleotides, the CDR3 is TGTGCCAGCAGCGGCAGGCTGTCTGGGGCCAACGTCCTGACTTTC. Its translation is CASSGRLSGANVLTF.

V and J are TRBV14 and TRBJ2-7, with D perhaps matching TRBD2 (6 bases). This CDR3 spans 15 amino acids. Germline assignment: CDR1 SGHDN and CDR2 FVKESK. The V end lost 1 base, the J end lost 0 bases, and 10 bases lay between the germline ends. CDR3 protein: CASSQGRDHSYEQYF. The CDR3 bases are TGTGCCAGCAGCCAAGGGCGGGATCACTCCTACGAGCAGTACTTC.

This sequence joins TRBV19 and TRBJ1-6; TRBD1 aligns across 7 bases. The V segment lost 5 bases and the J segment 5 bases; nucleotides outside the gene matches: 12. The length of the CDR3 is 17 residues. CDR1 and CDR2 from the germline V gene are LNHDA and SQIVND (reference sequence). The chain's CDR3 is CASSVRQGSGNNSPLHF. The DNA of the CDR3 is TGTGCCAGTAGTGTCCGACAGGGCAGTGGGAATAATTCACCCCTCCACTTT.

The gene calls are TRBV11-2 and TRBJ2-2; TRBD2 is a possible D gene (5 bases). The V end was cut by 4 bases, the J end by 7 bases, with 19 bases between. Germline lookup yields CDR1 SGHAT and CDR2 FQNNGV. The CDR3 contains 16 residues. This CDR3 reads CASSSRQRTDYGELFF. The CDR3 DNA follows: TGTGCCAGCAGCTCCCGGCAGCGGACGGATTACGGGGAGCTGTTTTTT.

The chain couples TRBV27 to TRBJ1-1; D not certain. The CDR3 is 15 residues long. V lost 2 bases and J 4 bases, leaving 14 bases between the germline ends. Per germline, CDR1 MNHEY and CDR2 SMNVEV (reference sequence). CDR3 DNA: TGTGCCAGCAGTTTACTTCCGGGAGGTGGCACTGAAGCTTTCTTT. Encoded protein: CASSLLPGGGTEAFF.

The chain combines TRBV7-7 with TRBJ2-2; possible D gene TRBD2, 5 bases. Per the germline V gene, CDR1 is SSHAT and CDR2 is FNYEAQ (reference sequence). V lost 3 bases and J 4 bases, leaving 6 bases between the germline ends. The CDR3 totals 13 residues. CDR3: CASSFAGTGELFF. In DNA, the CDR3 is TGTGCCAGCAGCTTTGCGGGCACCGGGGAGCTGTTTTTT.

This sequence joins TRBV4-3 and TRBJ2-7, with D perhaps TRBD2 (5 bases). V shed 0 bases and J shed 2 bases, with 11 bases lying between them. Looked up from germline, CDR1 is LGHNA and CDR2 is YSLEER. The CDR3 runs to 15 residues. The CDR3 protein is CASSQEDSFAYEQYF. The CDR3 region has the DNA TGCGCCAGCAGCCAAGAGGACTCCTTTGCCTACGAGCAGTACTTC.

This sequence joins TRBV10-2 and TRBJ1-5; D is possibly TRBD1 (5 bases). Trimming cost V 0 bases and J 1 base, with 7 bases left between them. From germline, CDR1 is WSHSY and CDR2 SAAADI. CDR3 size: 15 residues. CDR3 residues: CASSESAGSNQPQHF. CDR3 nucleotide sequence: TGCGCCAGCAGTGAGTCCGCAGGGAGCAATCAGCCCCAGCATTTT.

The chain joins TRBV30 to TRBJ2-3; TRBD1 aligns across 8 bases. Germline values: CDR1 GTSNPN, CDR2 SVGIG (reference sequence). With V trimmed by 2 bases and J by 4 bases, 8 bases remained unmatched. CDR3 length: 15 residues. The CDR3 protein is CAWSRGAGGADTQYF. As DNA, the CDR3 is TGTGCCTGGAGTCGAGGGGCAGGGGGCGCAGATACGCAGTATTTT.